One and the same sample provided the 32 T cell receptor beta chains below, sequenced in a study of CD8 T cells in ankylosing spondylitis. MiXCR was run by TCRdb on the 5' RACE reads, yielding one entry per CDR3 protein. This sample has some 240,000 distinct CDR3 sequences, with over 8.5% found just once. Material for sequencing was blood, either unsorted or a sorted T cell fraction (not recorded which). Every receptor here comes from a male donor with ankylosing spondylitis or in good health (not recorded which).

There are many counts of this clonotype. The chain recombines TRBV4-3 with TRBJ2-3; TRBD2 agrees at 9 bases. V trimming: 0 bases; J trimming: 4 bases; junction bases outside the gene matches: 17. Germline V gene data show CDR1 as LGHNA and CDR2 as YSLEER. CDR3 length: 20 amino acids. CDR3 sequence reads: CASSQDHGPAGGYRADTQYF. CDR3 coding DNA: TGCGCCAGCAGCCAAGATCACGGGCCAGCGGGGGGCTACAGAGCAGATACGCAGTATTTT.

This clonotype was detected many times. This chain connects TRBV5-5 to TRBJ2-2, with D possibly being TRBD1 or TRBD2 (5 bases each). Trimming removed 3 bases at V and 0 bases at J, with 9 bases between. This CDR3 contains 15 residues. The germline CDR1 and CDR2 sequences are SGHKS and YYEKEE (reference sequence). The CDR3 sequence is CASSSGRSNTGELFF. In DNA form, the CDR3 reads TGTGCCAGCAGCTCGGGACGGTCGAACACCGGGGAGCTGTTTTTT.

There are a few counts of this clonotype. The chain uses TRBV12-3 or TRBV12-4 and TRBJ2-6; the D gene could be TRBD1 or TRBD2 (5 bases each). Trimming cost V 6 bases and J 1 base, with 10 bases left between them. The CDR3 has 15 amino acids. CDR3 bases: TGTGCCAGCAGCCGAGGGGAGTCTGGGGCCAACGTCCTGACTTTC. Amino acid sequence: CASSRGESGANVLTF.

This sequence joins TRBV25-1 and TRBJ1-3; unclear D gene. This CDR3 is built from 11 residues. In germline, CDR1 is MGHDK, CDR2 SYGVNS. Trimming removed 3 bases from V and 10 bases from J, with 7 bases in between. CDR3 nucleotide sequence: TGTGCCAGCAGTGAGGCGTGGACCATATATTTT. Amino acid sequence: CASSEAWTIYF.

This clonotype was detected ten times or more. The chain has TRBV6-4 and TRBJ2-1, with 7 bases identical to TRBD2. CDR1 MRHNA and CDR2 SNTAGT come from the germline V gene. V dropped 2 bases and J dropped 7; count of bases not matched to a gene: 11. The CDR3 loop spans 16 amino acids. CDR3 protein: CASSDTIGLEFNEQFF. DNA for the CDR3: TGTGCCAGCAGTGACACTATTGGACTAGAGTTTAATGAGCAGTTCTTC.

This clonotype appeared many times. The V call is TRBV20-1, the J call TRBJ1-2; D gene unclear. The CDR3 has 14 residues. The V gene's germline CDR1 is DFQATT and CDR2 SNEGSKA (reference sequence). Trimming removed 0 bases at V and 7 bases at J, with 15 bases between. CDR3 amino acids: CSARDRVDSLGYTF. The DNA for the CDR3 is TGCAGTGCTAGAGATAGGGTCGACTCGCTTGGCTACACCTTC.

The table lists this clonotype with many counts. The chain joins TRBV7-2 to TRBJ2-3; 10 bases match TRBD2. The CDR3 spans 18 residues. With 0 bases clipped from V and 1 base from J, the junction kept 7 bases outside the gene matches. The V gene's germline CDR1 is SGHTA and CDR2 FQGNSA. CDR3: CASSLAHGLAGGTDTQYF. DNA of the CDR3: TGTGCCAGCAGCTTAGCGCATGGGCTAGCGGGGGGCACAGATACGCAGTATTTT.

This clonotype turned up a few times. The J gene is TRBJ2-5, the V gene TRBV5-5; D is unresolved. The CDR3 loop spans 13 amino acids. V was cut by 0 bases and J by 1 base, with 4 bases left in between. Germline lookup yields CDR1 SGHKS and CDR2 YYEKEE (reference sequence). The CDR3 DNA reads TGTGCCAGCAGCTTGGGGATCCAAGAGACCCAGTACTTC. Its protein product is CASSLGIQETQYF.

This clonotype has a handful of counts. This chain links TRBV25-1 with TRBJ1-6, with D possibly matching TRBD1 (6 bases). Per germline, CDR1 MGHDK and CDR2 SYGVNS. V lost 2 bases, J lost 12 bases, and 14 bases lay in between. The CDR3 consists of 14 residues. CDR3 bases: TGTGCCAGCAGTGAAGTCAGGGGCCCAGGACCCCTCCACTTT. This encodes CASSEVRGPGPLHF.

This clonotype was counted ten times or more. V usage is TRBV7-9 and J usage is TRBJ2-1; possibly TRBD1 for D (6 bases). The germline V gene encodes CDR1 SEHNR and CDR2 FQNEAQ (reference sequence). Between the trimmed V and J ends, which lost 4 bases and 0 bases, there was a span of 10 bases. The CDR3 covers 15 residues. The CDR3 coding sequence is TGTGCCAGCAGCTCCACAGGGATCTCCTACAATGAGCAGTTCTTC. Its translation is CASSSTGISYNEQFF.

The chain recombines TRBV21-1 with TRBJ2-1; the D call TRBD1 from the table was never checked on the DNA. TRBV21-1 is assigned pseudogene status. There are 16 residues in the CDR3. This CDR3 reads CAISPGHRNFNNEQFF. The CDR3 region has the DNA TGTGCCATCAGCCCGGGACACCGCAACTTCAACAATGAGCAGTTCTTC.

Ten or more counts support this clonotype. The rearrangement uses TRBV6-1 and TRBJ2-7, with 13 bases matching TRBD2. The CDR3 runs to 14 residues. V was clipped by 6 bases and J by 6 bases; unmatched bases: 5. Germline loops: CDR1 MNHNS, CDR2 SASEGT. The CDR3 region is CASSGGLAGSEQYF. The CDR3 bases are TGTGCCAGCAGCGGGGGACTAGCGGGAAGCGAGCAGTACTTC.

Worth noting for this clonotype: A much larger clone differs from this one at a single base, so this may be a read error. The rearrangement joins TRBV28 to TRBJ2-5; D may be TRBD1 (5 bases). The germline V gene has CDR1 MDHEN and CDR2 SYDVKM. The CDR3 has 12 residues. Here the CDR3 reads CASSGHQEAQYF. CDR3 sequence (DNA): TGTGCCAGCAGTGGACATCAAGAGGCCCAGTACTTC.

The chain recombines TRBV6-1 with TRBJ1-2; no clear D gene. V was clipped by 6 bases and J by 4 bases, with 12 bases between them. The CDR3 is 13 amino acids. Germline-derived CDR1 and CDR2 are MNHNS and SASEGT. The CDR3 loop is CASRKLRLYGYTF. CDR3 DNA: TGTGCCAGCAGGAAATTGAGGCTCTATGGCTACACCTTC.

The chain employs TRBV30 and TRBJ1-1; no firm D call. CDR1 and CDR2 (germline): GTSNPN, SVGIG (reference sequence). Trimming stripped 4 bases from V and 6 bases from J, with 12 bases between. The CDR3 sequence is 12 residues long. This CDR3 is CAWNSPGPEAFF. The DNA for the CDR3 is TGTGCCTGGAATTCCCCCGGGCCTGAAGCTTTCTTT. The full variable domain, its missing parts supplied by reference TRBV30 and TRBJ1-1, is SQTIHQWPATLVQPVGSPLSLECTVEGTSNPNLYWYRQAAGRGLQLLFYSVGIGQISSEVPQNLSASRPQDRQFILSSKKLLLSDSGFYLCAWNSPGPEAFFGQGTRLTVV.

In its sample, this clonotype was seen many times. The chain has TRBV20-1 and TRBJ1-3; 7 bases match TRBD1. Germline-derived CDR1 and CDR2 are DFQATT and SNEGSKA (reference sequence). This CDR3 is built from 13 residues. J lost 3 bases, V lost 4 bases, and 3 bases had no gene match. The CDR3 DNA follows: TGCAGTGCTAAACAGGGGTATGGAAACACCATATATTTT. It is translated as CSAKQGYGNTIYF.

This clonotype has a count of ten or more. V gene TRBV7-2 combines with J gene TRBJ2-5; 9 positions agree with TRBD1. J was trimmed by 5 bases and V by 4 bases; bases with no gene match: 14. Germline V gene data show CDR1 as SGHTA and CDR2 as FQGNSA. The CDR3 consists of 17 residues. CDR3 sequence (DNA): TGTGCCAGCAGCTCCGGGACAGGGAATGCTGGGCGCGAGACCCAGTACTTC. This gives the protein CASSSGTGNAGRETQYF.

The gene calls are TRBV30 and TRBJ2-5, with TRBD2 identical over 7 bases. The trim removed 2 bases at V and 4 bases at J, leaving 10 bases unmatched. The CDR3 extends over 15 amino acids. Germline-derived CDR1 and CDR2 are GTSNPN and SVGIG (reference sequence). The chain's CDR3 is CAWSQGRGVGETQYF. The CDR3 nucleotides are TGTGCCTGGAGTCAGGGCCGGGGGGTTGGAGAGACCCAGTACTTC.

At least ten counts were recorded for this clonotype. In DNA, the CDR3 is TGTGCCATCAGTGTCGGAGGGGAGAATTTCGAGCAGTACTTC. Translated: CAISVGGENFEQYF. This chain uses TRBV10-3 with TRBJ2-7; a possible D gene is TRBD2 (6 bases). Germline assignment: CDR1 ENHRY and CDR2 SYGVKD. This CDR3 comprises 14 residues. Trimming removed 4 bases from V and 6 bases from J, with 16 bases in between.

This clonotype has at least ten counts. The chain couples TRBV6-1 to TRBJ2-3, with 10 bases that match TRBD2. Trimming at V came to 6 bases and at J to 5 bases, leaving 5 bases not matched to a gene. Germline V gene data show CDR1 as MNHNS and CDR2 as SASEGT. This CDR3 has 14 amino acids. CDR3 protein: CASRSGGARDTQYF. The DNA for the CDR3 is TGTGCCAGCAGGAGCGGGGGGGCCAGAGATACGCAGTATTTT.

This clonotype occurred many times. CDR3 in DNA: TGTGCCAGCAGTGAAGGGCAGCTTTCTAACTATGGCTACACCTTC. Residues: CASSEGQLSNYGYTF. V usage is TRBV2 and J usage is TRBJ1-2; D is unresolved. This CDR3 region has 15 residues. V dropped 1 base and J dropped 0 bases, with 9 bases sitting between them. Germline-derived CDR1 and CDR2 are SNHLY and FYNNEI.

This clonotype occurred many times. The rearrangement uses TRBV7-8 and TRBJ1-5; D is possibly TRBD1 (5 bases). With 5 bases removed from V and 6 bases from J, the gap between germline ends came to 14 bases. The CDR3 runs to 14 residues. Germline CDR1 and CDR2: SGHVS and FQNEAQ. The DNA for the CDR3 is TGTGCCAGCAGCGATGGAGGGACCGGTCAGCCCCAGCATTTT. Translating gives CASSDGGTGQPQHF.

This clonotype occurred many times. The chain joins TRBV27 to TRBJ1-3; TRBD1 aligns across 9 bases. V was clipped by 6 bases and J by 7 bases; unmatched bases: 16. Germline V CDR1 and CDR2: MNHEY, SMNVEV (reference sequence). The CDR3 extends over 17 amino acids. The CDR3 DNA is TGTGCCAGCAGGTCACTCTCCGGGACAGGGTTAGGCAACACCATATATTTT. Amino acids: CASRSLSGTGLGNTIYF.

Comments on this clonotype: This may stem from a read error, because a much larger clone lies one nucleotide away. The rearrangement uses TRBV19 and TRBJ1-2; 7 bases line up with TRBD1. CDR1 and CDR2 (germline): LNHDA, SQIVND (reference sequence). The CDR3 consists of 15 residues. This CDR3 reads CASTPSPGGAYSYTF. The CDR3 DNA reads TGTGCCAGTACCCCCTCCCCAGGGGGTGCCTATAGCTACACCTTC. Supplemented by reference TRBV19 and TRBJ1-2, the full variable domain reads DGGITQSPKYLFRKEGQNVTLSCEQNLNHDAMYWYRQDPGQGLRLIYYSQIVNDFQKGDIAEGYSVSREKKESFPLTVTSAQKNPTAFYLCASTPSPGGAYSYTFGSGTRLTVV.

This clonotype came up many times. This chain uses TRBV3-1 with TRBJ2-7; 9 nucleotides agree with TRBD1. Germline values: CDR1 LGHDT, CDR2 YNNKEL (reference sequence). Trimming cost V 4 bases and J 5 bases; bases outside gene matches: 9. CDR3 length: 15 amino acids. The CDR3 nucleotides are TGTGCCAGCAGCCCTTGGGACAGGGTTTCTAACGAGCAGTACTTC. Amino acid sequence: CASSPWDRVSNEQYF.

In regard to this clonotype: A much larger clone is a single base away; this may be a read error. In DNA, the CDR3 is TGTGCCAGCAGCGTAGGACAGAACACTGAAGTTTTCTTT. Translated: CASSVGQNTEVFF. The chain employs TRBV6-6 and TRBJ1-1; maybe TRBD1 (6 bases). The germline V gene encodes CDR1 MNHNY and CDR2 SVGAGI (reference sequence). CDR3 length equals 13 residues.

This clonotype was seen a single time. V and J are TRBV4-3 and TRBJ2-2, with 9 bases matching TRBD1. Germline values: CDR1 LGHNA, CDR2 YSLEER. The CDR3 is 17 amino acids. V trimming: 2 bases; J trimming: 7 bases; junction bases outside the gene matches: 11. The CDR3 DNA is TGCGCCAGCAGCCAAAGGACAGGGGCCCTTTCTGGCGGGGAGCTGTTTTTT. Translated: CASSQRTGALSGGELFF.

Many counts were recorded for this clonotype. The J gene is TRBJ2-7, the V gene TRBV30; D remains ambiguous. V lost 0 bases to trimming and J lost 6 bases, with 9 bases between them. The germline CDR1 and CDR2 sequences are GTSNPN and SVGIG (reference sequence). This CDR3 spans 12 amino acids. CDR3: CAWSVIHGEQYF. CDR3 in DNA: TGTGCCTGGAGTGTAATACACGGCGAGCAGTACTTC.

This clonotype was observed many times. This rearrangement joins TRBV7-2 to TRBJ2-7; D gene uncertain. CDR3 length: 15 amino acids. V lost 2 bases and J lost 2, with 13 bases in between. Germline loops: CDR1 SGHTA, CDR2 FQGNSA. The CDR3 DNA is TGTGCCAGCAGCTTAAGTCCCACTCCGACCTACGAGCAGTACTTC. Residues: CASSLSPTPTYEQYF.

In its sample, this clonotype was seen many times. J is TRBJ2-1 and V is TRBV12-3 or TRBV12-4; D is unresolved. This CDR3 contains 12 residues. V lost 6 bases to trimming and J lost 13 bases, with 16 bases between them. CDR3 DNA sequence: TGTGCCAGCAGCTCTACCTACGGGCTCCAGTTCTTC. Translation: CASSSTYGLQFF.

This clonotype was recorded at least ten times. The CDR3 nucleotides are TGTGCCAGCAGCCTGGGACTGATGCAAGAGACCCAGTACTTC. Translated: CASSLGLMQETQYF. This chain joins TRBV7-9 and TRBJ2-5; D may be TRBD2 (6 bases). The CDR3 extends over 14 amino acids. V lost 5 bases and J 2 bases, leaving 12 bases between the germline ends. Looked up from germline, CDR1 is SEHNR and CDR2 is FQNEAQ (reference sequence).

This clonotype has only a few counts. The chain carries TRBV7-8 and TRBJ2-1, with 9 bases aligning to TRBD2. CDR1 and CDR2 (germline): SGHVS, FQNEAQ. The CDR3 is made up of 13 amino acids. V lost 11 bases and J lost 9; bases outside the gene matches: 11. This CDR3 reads CAGSKREEGEQFF. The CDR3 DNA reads TGTGCCGGGTCCAAGCGGGAGGAGGGTGAGCAGTTCTTC.